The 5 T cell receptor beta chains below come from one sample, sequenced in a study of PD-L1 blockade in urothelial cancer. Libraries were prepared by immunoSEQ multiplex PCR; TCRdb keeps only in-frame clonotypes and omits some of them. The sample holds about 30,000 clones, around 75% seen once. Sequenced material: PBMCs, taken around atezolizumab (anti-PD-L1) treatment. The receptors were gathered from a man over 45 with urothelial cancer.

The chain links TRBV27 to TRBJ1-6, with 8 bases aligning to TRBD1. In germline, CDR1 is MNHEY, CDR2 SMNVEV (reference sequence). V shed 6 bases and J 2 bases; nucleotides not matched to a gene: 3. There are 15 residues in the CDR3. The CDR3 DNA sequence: TGTGCCAGCAGCTCGGGACAGGCCTATAATTCACCCCTCCACTTT. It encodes CASSSGQAYNSPLHF.

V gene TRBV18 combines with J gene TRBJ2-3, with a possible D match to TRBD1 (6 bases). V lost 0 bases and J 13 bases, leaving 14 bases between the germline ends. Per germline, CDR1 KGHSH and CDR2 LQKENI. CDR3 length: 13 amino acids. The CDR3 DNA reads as TGTGCCAGCTCACCACCCCAGGGGCTAGGGAAGTATTTT. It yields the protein CASSPPQGLGKYF.

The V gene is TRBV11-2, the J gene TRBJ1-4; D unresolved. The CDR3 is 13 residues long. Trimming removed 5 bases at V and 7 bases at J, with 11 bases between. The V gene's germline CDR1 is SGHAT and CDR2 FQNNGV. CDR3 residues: CASSPDMREKLFF. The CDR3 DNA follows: TGTGCCAGCAGCCCTGACATGCGTGAAAAACTGTTTTTT.

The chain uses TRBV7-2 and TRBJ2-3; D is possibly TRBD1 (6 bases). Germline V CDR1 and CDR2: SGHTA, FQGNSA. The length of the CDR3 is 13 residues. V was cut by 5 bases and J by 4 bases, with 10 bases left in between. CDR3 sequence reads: CASSPTGSDTQYF. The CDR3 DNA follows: TGTGCCAGCAGCCCAACAGGGTCAGATACGCAGTATTTT.

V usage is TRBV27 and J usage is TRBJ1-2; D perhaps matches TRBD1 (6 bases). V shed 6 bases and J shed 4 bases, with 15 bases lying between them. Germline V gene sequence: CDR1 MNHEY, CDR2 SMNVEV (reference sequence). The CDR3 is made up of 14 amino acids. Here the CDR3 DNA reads TGTGCCAGCAGAATCAGGGGCAGGGGCTATGGCTACACCTTC. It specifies CASRIRGRGYGYTF.